This T cell receptor beta chain was documented in a study of OX40 agonist ivuxolimab in advanced cancers. In the study overall: Patients were treated with intravenous ivuxolimab, dosed at 0.01 to 10 mg/kg and infused every 2 weeks. Patients undergoing dose escalation presented with hepatocellular carcinoma, melanoma, renal cell or head and neck cancer. Study-wide results and limits: Antigen specificity of clonally expanded peripheral T cells was not established.

The data were produced by immunoSEQ multiplex PCR, yet TCRdb's version contains in-frame clones alone and is incomplete. The table lists about 54,000 clones, just under 85% of them singletons. About this clone itself: What it binds is unknown.

The CDR3 length is 12 residues. Trimming left V 4 bases short and J 7 bases short, with 7 bases between. The germline gives CDR1 MNHNS, CDR2 SASEGT. This receptor was identified in an adult with an advanced solid tumor such as melanoma, head and neck, liver or kidney cancer. The chain has TRBV6-1 and TRBJ1-4; D not resolved. Specimen: CD4+ or CD8+ T cells sorted from blood, collected in a trial of the OX40 agonist ivuxolimab. The CDR3 is CASSARSEKLFF. CDR3 coding DNA: TGTGCCAGCAGTGCCAGGAGTGAAAAACTGTTTTTT.